This note documents a single T cell receptor (beta chain) sequence. The target antigen is unknown. The record originates from a study of cytomegalovirus exposure and HLA in healthy donors. Looking at the study overall: Early on, a data release was issued that held some 91 million unique TCRs from HLA-typed donors.

Study-wide results and caveats: In an earlier analysis, in approximately 570 donors, most V segments appeared productive either ~87% or ~30% of the time. Other equally common chains were less clonally expanded than HLA-associated TCR beta chains, a later analysis showed. Links to common viral pathogens appeared, in a later analysis, for several of the most significant clusters.

PCR was performed using 60 Vbeta and 13 Jbeta primers. Libraries were prepared by immunoSEQ multiplex PCR; TCRdb keeps only in-frame clonotypes and omits some of them. Of more than 150,000 clones listed, roughly four fifths are singletons. CDR3 length: 14 amino acids. The germline gives CDR1 PRHDT, CDR2 FYEKMQ (reference sequence). Losses at the gene ends were 5 bases for V and 1 base for J; bases not matched to a gene: 2. This chain connects TRBV13 to TRBJ1-1; 9 bases line up with TRBD1. Sequenced material: PBMCs. This TCR derives from a woman aged 18-29 years in good health and CMV-seropositive. This CDR3 is CASSTDRGNTEAFF. In DNA form, the CDR3 reads TGTGCCAGCAGCACGGACAGGGGGAACACTGAAGCTTTCTTT. The whole variable domain, remainder taken from reference TRBV13 and TRBJ1-1, is AAGVIQSPRHLIKEKRETATLKCYPIPRHDTVYWYQQGPGQDPQFLISFYEKMQSDKGSIPDRFSAQQFSDYHSELNMSSLELGDSALYFCASSTDRGNTEAFFGQGTRLTVV.